The clone carrying this TCR beta chain was found many times. Template input, which was bulk tumor genomic DNA, totaled approximately 640 ng per sample. Multiple widely separated biopsies were taken from each primary tumor at surgery. Patients underwent curative surgery for untreated, newly diagnosed non-small cell lung cancer. Sample donors consisted of newly diagnosed non-small cell lung cancer patients who were undergoing surgery with curative intent. Germline CDR1 and CDR2: DFQATT and SNEGSKA (reference sequence). The V end lost 2 bases, the J end lost 3 bases, and 7 bases lay between the germline ends. This CDR3 spans 12 amino acids. These data come from a study of immune heterogeneity within non-small cell lung tumors. It was with 32 V and 13 J primers that multiplex PCR amplified TCR beta CDR3. TCRdb re-analysed the multiplex PCR reads in MiXCR, keeping a single row per CDR3 protein. This sample carries tens of thousands of distinct CDR3 sequences, 25% to 30% of them seen once, and the ten largest clones take almost 4%.

The sequenced material came from lung tumor tissue. The chain couples TRBV20-1 to TRBJ1-1; D unresolved. This receptor was taken from a man between 35 and 55 years old with non-small cell lung cancer. As DNA, the CDR3 is TGCAGTGCTAGAACCCCAGACACTGAAGCTTTCTTT. It is translated as CSARTPDTEAFF.